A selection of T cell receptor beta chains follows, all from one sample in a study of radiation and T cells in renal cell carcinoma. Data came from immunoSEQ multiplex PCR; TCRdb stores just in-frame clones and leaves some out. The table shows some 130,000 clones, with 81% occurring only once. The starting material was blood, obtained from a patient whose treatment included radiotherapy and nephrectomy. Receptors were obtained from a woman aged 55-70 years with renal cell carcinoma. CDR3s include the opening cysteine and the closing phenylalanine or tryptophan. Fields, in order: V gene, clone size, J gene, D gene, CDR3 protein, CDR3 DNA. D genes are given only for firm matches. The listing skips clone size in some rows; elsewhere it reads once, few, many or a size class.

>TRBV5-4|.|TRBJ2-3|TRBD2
CASSLFLAGLTDTQYF
TGTGCCAGCAGCTTGTTTCTAGCGGGACTCACAGATACGCAGTATTTT
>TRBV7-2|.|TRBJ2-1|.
CASRTAGEQFF
TGTGCCAGCAGGACTGCAGGGGAGCAGTTCTTC
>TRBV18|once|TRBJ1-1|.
CASSPGPNTEAFF
TGTGCCAGCTCACCAGGGCCTAACACTGAAGCTTTCTTT
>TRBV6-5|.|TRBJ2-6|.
CASSYQGTGANVLTF
TGTGCCAGCAGTTACCAGGGGACTGGGGCCAACGTCCTGACTTTC
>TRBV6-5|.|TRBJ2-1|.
CASRTRRAGGNEQFF
TGTGCCAGCAGGACTAGACGGGCCGGGGGCAATGAGCAGTTCTTC
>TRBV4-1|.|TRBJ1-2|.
CASSQVGAGLGYTF
TGCGCCAGCAGCCAAGTGGGTGCGGGGCTCGGCTACACCTTC
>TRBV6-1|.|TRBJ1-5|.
CASSEAPGVSNQPQHF
TGTGCCAGCAGTGAAGCGCCCGGGGTTAGCAATCAGCCCCAGCATTTT
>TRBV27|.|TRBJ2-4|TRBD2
CASSHGRLAGGGDIQYF
TGTGCCAGCAGTCACGGCCGACTAGCGGGAGGGGGAGACATTCAGTACTTC
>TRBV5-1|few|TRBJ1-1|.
CASRASTEAFF
TGCGCCAGCAGAGCGAGCACTGAAGCTTTCTTT
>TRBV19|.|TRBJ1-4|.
CASSIGQNNEKLFF
TGTGCCAGTAGTATAGGCCAGAATAATGAAAAACTGTTTTTT
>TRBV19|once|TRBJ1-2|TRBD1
CASNRQGTNYGYTF
TGTGCCAGTAATCGACAGGGCACCAACTATGGCTACACCTTC
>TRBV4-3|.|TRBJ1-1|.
CASSQDNWNTEAFF
TGCGCCAGCAGCCAAGATAATTGGAACACTGAAGCTTTCTTT
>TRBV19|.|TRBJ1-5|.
CASSIRRETGNQPQHF
TGTGCCAGTAGTATTAGACGGGAAACTGGCAATCAGCCCCAGCATTTT
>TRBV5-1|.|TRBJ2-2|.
CASSLVIGATGELFF
TGCGCCAGCAGCTTGGTAATTGGGGCCACCGGGGAGCTGTTTTTT
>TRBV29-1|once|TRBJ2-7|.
CSARGILLFDEQYF
TGTTCGGCAAGGGGAATTCTCCTTTTTGACGAGCAGTACTTC
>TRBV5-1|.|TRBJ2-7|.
CASSFGGSYEQYF
TGCGCCAGCAGCTTTGGTGGTTCCTACGAGCAGTACTTC
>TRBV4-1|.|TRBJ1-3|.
CASSQDGQGPSGNTIYF
TGCGCCAGCAGCCAAGATGGGCAGGGCCCTTCTGGAAACACCATATATTTT
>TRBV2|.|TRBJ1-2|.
CASRKTGGDGYTF
TGTGCCAGCAGGAAGACCGGAGGAGATGGCTACACCTTC
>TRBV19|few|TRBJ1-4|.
CASSIWGINEKLFF
TGTGCCAGTAGTATTTGGGGGATTAATGAAAAACTGTTTTTT
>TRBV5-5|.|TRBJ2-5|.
CASSFGGEETQYF
TGTGCCAGCAGCTTCGGGGGAGAAGAGACCCAGTACTTC
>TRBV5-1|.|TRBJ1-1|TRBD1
CASSLQTGGNTEAFF
TGCGCCAGCAGCCTCCAGACAGGGGGGAACACTGAAGCTTTCTTT
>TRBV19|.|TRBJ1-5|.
CASKPSGGGIGWSNQPQHF
TGTGCCAGTAAGCCGTCTGGGGGAGGTATCGGCTGGAGCAATCAGCCCCAGCATTTT
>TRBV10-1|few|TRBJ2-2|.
CASSEPGTGELFF
TGCGCCAGCAGTGAGCCGGGGACCGGGGAGCTGTTTTTT
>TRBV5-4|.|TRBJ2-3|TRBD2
CASSLAGRSGTDTQYF
TGTGCCAGCAGCTTAGCGGGGCGTTCGGGCACAGATACGCAGTATTTT
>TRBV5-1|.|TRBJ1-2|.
CASSLTGTYGYTF
TGCGCCAGCAGCTTGACAGGGACCTATGGCTACACCTTC
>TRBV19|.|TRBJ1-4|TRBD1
CASRNIQGLRGTNEKLFF
TGTGCCAGTAGGAACATACAGGGGCTCCGAGGAACTAATGAAAAACTGTTTTTT
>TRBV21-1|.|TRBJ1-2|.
CASRHYYGYTF
TGTGCCAGCAGACACTACTATGGCTACACCTTC
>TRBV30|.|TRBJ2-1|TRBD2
CAWSRLAGEGGQFF
TGTGCCTGGTCTCGACTAGCGGGAGAGGGTGGGCAGTTCTTC
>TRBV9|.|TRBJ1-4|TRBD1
CASSVKPTGSNEKLFF
TGTGCCAGCAGCGTGAAACCGACAGGGTCGAATGAAAAACTGTTTTTT
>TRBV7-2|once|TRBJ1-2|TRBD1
CASSLVQGAEYGYTF
TGTGCCAGCAGCTTAGTCCAGGGGGCTGAATATGGCTACACCTTC
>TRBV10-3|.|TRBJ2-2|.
CAISSPGRNTGELFF
TGTGCCATCAGTTCCCCGGGACGGAACACCGGGGAGCTGTTTTTT
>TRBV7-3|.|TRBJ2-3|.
CASSSTGWGGPDTQYF
TGTGCCAGCAGCTCTACAGGCTGGGGCGGCCCAGATACGCAGTATTTT
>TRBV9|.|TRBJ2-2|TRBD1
CASSDKPGTGLSGELFF
TGTGCCAGCAGCGACAAACCCGGGACAGGGTTATCCGGGGAGCTGTTTTTT
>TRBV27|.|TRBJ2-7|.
CASSPLVGGTASSYEQYF
TGTGCCAGCAGTCCCCTCGTGGGAGGCACCGCCAGCTCCTACGAGCAGTACTTC
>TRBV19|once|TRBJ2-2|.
CASSMALEGVGELFF
TGTGCCAGTAGTATGGCACTAGAAGGGGTCGGGGAGCTGTTTTTT
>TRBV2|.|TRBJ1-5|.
CASSDERGNQPQHF
TGTGCCAGCAGTGATGAAAGGGGTAATCAGCCCCAGCATTTT
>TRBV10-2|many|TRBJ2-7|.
CASSGTEYEQYF
TGCGCCAGCAGTGGGACCGAATACGAGCAGTACTTC
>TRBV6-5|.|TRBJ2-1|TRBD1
CASSEQGGYNEQFF
TGTGCCAGCAGTGAACAGGGGGGATACAATGAGCAGTTCTTC
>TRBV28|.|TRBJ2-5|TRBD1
CASSFAGGRETQYF
TGTGCCAGCAGTTTCGCAGGGGGCAGGGAGACCCAGTACTTC
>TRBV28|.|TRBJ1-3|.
CASSPRTSGNTIYF
TGTGCCAGCAGTCCGCGAACCTCTGGAAACACCATATATTTT
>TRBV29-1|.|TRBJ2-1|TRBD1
CSAYSHAGTGDRNEQFF
TGCAGCGCCTACTCCCATGCCGGGACAGGGGATCGCAATGAGCAGTTCTTC
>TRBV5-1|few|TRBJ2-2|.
CASSSGQNTGELFF
TGCGCCAGCAGCTCGGGACAGAACACCGGGGAGCTGTTTTTT
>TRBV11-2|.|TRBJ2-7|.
CASSLDPGPNYEQYF
TGTGCCAGCAGCTTAGACCCAGGACCGAACTACGAGCAGTACTTC
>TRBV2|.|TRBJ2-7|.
CASSVGEFYEQYF
TGTGCCAGCTCCGTAGGGGAGTTCTACGAGCAGTACTTC
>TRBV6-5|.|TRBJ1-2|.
CASSDGQYYGYTF
TGTGCCAGCAGTGATGGACAGTACTATGGCTACACCTTC
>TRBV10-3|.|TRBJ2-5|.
CAIGPSMEETQYF
TGTGCCATCGGGCCTTCGATGGAGGAGACCCAGTACTTC
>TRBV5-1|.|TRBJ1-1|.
CASSPGHSGDTEAFF
TGCGCCAGCAGCCCCGGACACTCAGGAGACACTGAAGCTTTCTTT
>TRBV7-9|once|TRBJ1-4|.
CASSLRGGNEKLFF
TGTGCCAGCAGCTTGAGAGGGGGTAATGAAAAACTGTTTTTT
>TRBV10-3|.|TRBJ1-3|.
CAIGPSGNTIYF
TGTGCCATAGGCCCCTCTGGAAACACCATATATTTT
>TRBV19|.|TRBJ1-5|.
CASAGNSNQPQHF
TGTGCCAGCGCGGGGAATAGCAATCAGCCCCAGCATTTT
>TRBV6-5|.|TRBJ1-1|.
CASRPQTSMNTEAFF
TGTGCCAGCAGGCCCCAGACGAGCATGAACACTGAAGCTTTCTTT
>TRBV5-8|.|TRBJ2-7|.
CASSSEGWAGSTYEQYF
TGTGCCAGCAGCTCGGAGGGATGGGCGGGTAGCACCTACGAGCAGTACTTC
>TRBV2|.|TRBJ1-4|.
CASSQGRGGEKLFF
TGTGCCAGCAGTCAGGGGCGAGGCGGCGAAAAACTGTTTTTT